Presented here are 10 T cell receptor beta chains from one specimen sequenced in a study of CD8+ T cells in alopecia areata listed by TCRdb under 2018. The time point label, read with the paper, signifies: 24 weeks on oral tofacitinib. The treatment or condition tag for this specimen amounts to: oral pan-JAK inhibitor, 5-10 mg twice daily. Library preparation employed the immunoSEQ multiplex PCR assay. For TCR sequencing, RNA was extracted from every sample and reverse transcribed into cDNA to serve as template. The clones in this table, taken by TCRdb from immuneACCESS, are in-frame only. Not every clone is retained; where verified, under half of the shortfall comes from an unresolved V gene, and the cause of the rest is unknown. This sample lists 190,000 or so clones; around three fifths were detected once. The ten largest clonotypes hold roughly 13% of the sample. The material sequenced was CD8+ T cells sorted from blood, taken at week 24, from a patient treated with tofacitinib. These receptors all come from a human donor with alopecia areata.

The gene calls are TRBV29-1 and TRBJ2-7; TRBD1 matches at 8 bases. This CDR3 spans 14 amino acids. Germline V gene data show CDR1 as SQVTM and CDR2 as ANQGSEA. The V segment lost 6 bases and the J segment 4 bases; nucleotides outside the gene matches: 11. CDR3: CSVPGTGSRYEQYF. The CDR3 DNA is TGCAGCGTCCCCGGGACAGGTAGTAGATACGAGCAGTACTTC.

This chain joins TRBV7-3 and TRBJ2-3, with 9 bases that match TRBD1. Germline V gene data show CDR1 as SGHTA and CDR2 as FQGTGA. The CDR3 loop spans 14 amino acids. With V trimmed by 5 bases and J by 3 bases, 3 bases remained unmatched. The CDR3 DNA follows: TGTGCCAGCAGCCCGACAGGGGGGACAGATACGCAGTATTTT. Encoded protein: CASSPTGGTDTQYF. Full variable domain (missing parts from reference TRBV7-3 and TRBJ2-3): GAGVSQTPSNKVTEKGKYVELRCDPISGHTALYWYRQSLGQGPEFLIYFQGTGAADDSGLPNDRFFAVRPEGSVSTLKIQRTERGDSAVYLCASSPTGGTDTQYFGPGTRLTVL.

The V gene is TRBV25-1, the J gene TRBJ2-5, with 8 bases identical to TRBD1. CDR1 MGHDK and CDR2 SYGVNS come from the germline V gene. Losses at the gene ends were 0 bases for V and 5 bases for J; bases not matched to a gene: 5. The CDR3 is made up of 15 amino acids. CDR3 nucleotide sequence: TGTGCCAGCAGTGAATATTTTTCAGGGGGCGAGACCCAGTACTTC. Translating it yields CASSEYFSGGETQYF.

The chain has TRBV27 and TRBJ2-5; D might be TRBD1 (6 bases). This CDR3 has 11 amino acids. Germline CDR1 is MNHEY and CDR2 is SMNVEV (reference sequence). The V gene lost 5 bases and the J gene lost 8 bases, with 9 bases spanning the gap. CDR3 bases: TGTGCCAGCAGTACAGGGAAAACCCAGTACTTC. Translation gives CASSTGKTQYF.

This chain links TRBV27 with TRBJ2-7; no clear D gene. Trimming removed 5 bases from V and 0 bases from J, with 11 bases in between. Germline loops: CDR1 MNHEY, CDR2 SMNVEV (reference sequence). The CDR3 loop spans 14 amino acids. The DNA for the CDR3 is TGTGCCAGCAGTCTAGGGATCTCCTCCTACGAGCAGTACTTC. It codes for CASSLGISSYEQYF.

CDR3 loop: CASSRGLPAEAFF. The CDR3 coding sequence is TGTGCCAGCAGTCGGGGGCTACCGGCTGAAGCTTTCTTT. V and J are TRBV25-1 and TRBJ1-1; D perhaps matches TRBD1 (6 bases). CDR1 and CDR2 (germline): MGHDK, SYGVNS. The CDR3 sequence is 13 residues long. Trimming took 5 bases from V and 6 from J, leaving 13 bases between them. The full variable domain, its missing parts supplied by reference TRBV25-1 and TRBJ1-1, is EADIYQTPRYLVIGTGKKITLECSQTMGHDKMYWYQQDPGMELHLIHYSYGVNSTEKGDLSSESTVSRIRTEHFPLTLESARPSHTSQYLCASSRGLPAEAFFGQGTRLTVV.

This clone was observed a few times. The V call is TRBV9, the J call TRBJ2-7; 9 nucleotides agree with TRBD2. Losses at the gene ends were 0 bases for V and 2 bases for J; bases not matched to a gene: 3. This CDR3 comprises 15 residues. In germline, CDR1 is SGDLS, CDR2 YYNGEE. CDR3 residues: CASSVGSGGTYEQYF. The CDR3 DNA sequence: TGTGCCAGCAGCGTAGGTAGCGGGGGCACCTACGAGCAGTACTTC.

This sequence joins TRBV6-5 and TRBJ2-3; tentatively, D is TRBD1 (5 bases). This CDR3 spans 14 amino acids. Per the germline V gene, CDR1 is MNHEY and CDR2 is SVGAGI. V was clipped by 0 bases and J by 4 bases, with 8 bases between them. In DNA, the CDR3 is TGTGCCAGCAGTTACTCGAGCAGGGCAGATACGCAGTATTTT. Translation: CASSYSSRADTQYF.

The table lists this clone with a few counts. The chain combines TRBV5-1 with TRBJ2-1; 8 positions agree with TRBD2. V was pared by 7 bases and J by 7 bases, with 10 bases of the junction left unmatched. The length of the CDR3 is 14 residues. Germline V gene sequence: CDR1 SGHRS, CDR2 YFSETQ. The CDR3 loop is CASERGGLSNEQFF. The CDR3 DNA is TGCGCCAGCGAACGGGGGGGCCTCTCAAATGAGCAGTTCTTC.

The V gene is TRBV7-8, the J gene TRBJ2-5; D possibly corresponds to TRBD1 (7 bases). Germline loops: CDR1 SGHVS, CDR2 FQNEAQ. The CDR3 sequence is 15 residues long. Trimming cost V 5 bases and J 5 bases, with 18 bases left between them. The CDR3 is CASSPGQEGPETQYF. In nucleotides, the CDR3 is TGTGCCAGCAGCCCCGGACAGGAGGGCCCCGAGACCCAGTACTTC.